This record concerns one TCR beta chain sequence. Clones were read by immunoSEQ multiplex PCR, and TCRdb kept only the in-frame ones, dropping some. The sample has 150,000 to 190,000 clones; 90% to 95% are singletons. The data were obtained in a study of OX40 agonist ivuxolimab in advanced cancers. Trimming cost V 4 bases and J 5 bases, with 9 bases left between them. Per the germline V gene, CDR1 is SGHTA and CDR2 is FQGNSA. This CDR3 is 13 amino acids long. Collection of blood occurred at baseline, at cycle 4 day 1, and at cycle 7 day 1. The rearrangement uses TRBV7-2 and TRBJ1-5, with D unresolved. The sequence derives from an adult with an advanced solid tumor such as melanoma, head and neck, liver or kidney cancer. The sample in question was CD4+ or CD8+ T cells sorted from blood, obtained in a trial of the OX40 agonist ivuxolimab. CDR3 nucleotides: TGTGCCAGCAGCTCCCTGCCGGATCAGCCCCAGCATTTT. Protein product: CASSSLPDQPQHF.